The 15 T cell receptor beta chains presented below share a single source sample, sequenced in a study of blood T cell repertoires in COVID-19. Only in-frame clones appear in the TCRdb table, and some are missing; sequencing was by immunoSEQ multiplex PCR. Of under 450,000 clones listed, approximately 88% are singletons. The material sequenced was peripheral blood. Receptors originate from a woman in her 50s with COVID-19, enrolled during active disease.

The chain couples TRBV27 to TRBJ1-2; D ambiguous. The CDR3 runs 14 residues. The ends were cut back, 2 bases at V and 6 bases at J, with 13 bases in the middle. CDR1 is MNHEY and CDR2 is SMNVEV in the germline V gene (reference sequence). The CDR3 sequence is CASSLGGRADGYTF. Here the CDR3 DNA reads TGTGCCAGCAGTTTAGGTGGGAGGGCGGATGGCTACACCTTC.

This clone was observed a single time. The V and J genes are TRBV30 and TRBJ1-2; 7 bases line up with TRBD1. With V trimmed by 2 bases and J by 6 bases, 6 bases remained unmatched. The CDR3 contains 13 residues. Germline V CDR1 and CDR2: GTSNPN, SVGIG (reference sequence). DNA for the CDR3: TGTGCCTGGAGTCCGGGACAGATCCATGGCTACACCTTC. Protein sequence: CAWSPGQIHGYTF.

V is TRBV19 and J is TRBJ2-6, with D maybe TRBD2 (5 bases). In germline, CDR1 is LNHDA, CDR2 SQIVND (reference sequence). The CDR3 totals 13 residues. V gave up 8 bases and J gave up 4 bases, with 9 bases separating them. The CDR3 reads CASGPGGANVLTF. In DNA form, the CDR3 reads TGTGCCAGTGGACCGGGGGGGGCCAACGTCCTGACTTTC.

The chain employs TRBV7-2 and TRBJ2-7; 7 positions match TRBD1. The germline CDR1 and CDR2 sequences are SGHTA and FQGNSA. This CDR3 has 14 amino acids. V shed 5 bases and J 2 bases; nucleotides not matched to a gene: 6. The chain's CDR3 is CASSPGQAPYEQYF. The CDR3 DNA follows: TGTGCCAGCAGCCCCGGACAGGCTCCCTACGAGCAGTACTTC.

On this clone itself: A junction end diverges from the germline sequence, so it may reflect a read error. The chain employs TRBV29-1 and TRBJ1-2; TRBD1 matches 9 bases. The CDR3 has 11 residues. Germline CDR1 is SQVTM and CDR2 is ANQGSEA. The CDR3 DNA reads TGCAGCGTTCACCCGGGACAGGGCCGCCGCTTC. This codes for CSVHPGQGRRF.

The chain uses TRBV6-6 and TRBJ2-3; D might be TRBD1 (6 bases). Germline-derived CDR1 and CDR2 are MNHNY and SVGAGI (reference sequence). The V and J ends lost 5 bases and 1 base respectively, with 16 bases between them. The length of the CDR3 is 16 residues. The CDR3 DNA is TGTGCCAGCAGTAAGGGGGACGTGCCAGGCACAGATACGCAGTATTTT. This translates into CASSKGDVPGTDTQYF.

The chain links TRBV15 to TRBJ2-2, with D possibly matching TRBD1 (5 bases). The CDR3 length is 13 residues. Per germline, CDR1 LNHNV and CDR2 YYDKDF (reference sequence). Trimming took 7 bases from V and 7 from J, leaving 13 bases between them. In DNA, the CDR3 is TGTGCCACCACGCGCTCAGGGTTCGGGGAGCTGTTTTTT. The encoded protein is CATTRSGFGELFF.

This chain connects TRBV24-1 to TRBJ2-3; 9 bases map to TRBD2. This CDR3 is 16 amino acids long. With 4 bases clipped from V and 1 base from J, the junction kept 5 bases outside the gene matches. Germline V gene sequence: CDR1 KGHDR, CDR2 SFDVKD. CDR3 sequence reads: CATSDPAGGGTDTQYF. In DNA, the CDR3 is TGTGCCACCAGTGACCCAGCGGGGGGCGGCACAGATACGCAGTATTTT.

The rearrangement links TRBV5-3 to TRBJ1-5, with a weak D call TRBD1 (5 bases). TRBV5-3 is placed among ORFs of uncertain function. The CDR3 contains 18 residues. Deletions cut 4 bases from V and 2 bases from J, with 22 bases between. The CDR3 DNA reads as TGTGCCAGAAGCCCGGACGGCAGATTTCGGGGGGGCAATCAGCCCCAGCATTTT. Its translation: CARSPDGRFRGGNQPQHF.

This clone was picked up a small number of times. This chain joins TRBV24-1 and TRBJ1-3, with a tentative D call TRBD1 (6 bases). The germline V and J ends were trimmed by 4 bases and 4 bases, with 19 bases remaining between them. The CDR3 consists of 17 residues. Looked up from germline, CDR1 is KGHDR and CDR2 is SFDVKD. The CDR3 sequence is CATSDQDRPSSGNTIYF. DNA for the CDR3: TGTGCCACCAGTGACCAGGACAGACCGAGCTCAGGAAACACCATATATTTT.

Here the CDR3 DNA reads TGTGCCAGCAGTTTAATAGGACAGGCTGCACCCTATGGCTACACCTTC. Its protein product is CASSLIGQAAPYGYTF. The gene calls are TRBV27 and TRBJ1-2; 7 bases fit TRBD1. Germline loops: CDR1 MNHEY, CDR2 SMNVEV (reference sequence). The CDR3 sequence is 16 residues long. V was pared by 2 bases and J by 4 bases, with 10 bases of the junction left unmatched.

The chain has TRBV3-1 (or the pseudogene TRBV3-2) and TRBJ2-3; no firm D call. Trimming shortened V by 6 bases and J by 0 bases, and 7 bases separated the two germline ends. This CDR3 region has 13 residues. Germline CDR1 is LGHDT and CDR2 is YNNKEL (reference sequence). The CDR3 spells CASSPQSTDTQYF. The CDR3 bases are TGTGCCAGCAGTCCGCAGAGCACAGATACGCAGTATTTT.

The J gene is TRBJ2-7, the V gene TRBV19; a possible D gene is TRBD1 (7 bases). The V end was cut by 10 bases, the J end by 5 bases, with 15 bases between. This CDR3 spans 12 amino acids. Per the germline V gene, CDR1 is LNHDA and CDR2 is SQIVND (reference sequence). The CDR3 DNA follows: TGTGCCACCAAGGAGGGGGCCAACGAGCAGTACTTC. This gives the protein CATKEGANEQYF.

The CDR3, as DNA: TGTGCCAGCAGCGTGAACATTGCAACTAATGAAAAACTGTTTTTT. Its translation: CASSVNIATNEKLFF. The chain carries TRBV11-3 and TRBJ1-4, with D uncertain. Trimming took off 5 bases at V and 0 bases at J, with 10 bases between the two ends. CDR1 and CDR2 from the germline V gene are SGHNT and YENEEA. This CDR3 has 15 residues.

The rearrangement uses TRBV11-2 and TRBJ2-2, with 8 positions matching TRBD2. CDR1 and CDR2 from the germline V gene are SGHAT and FQNNGV. Unmatched junction bases numbered 10, after V lost 5 bases and J lost 5 bases. This CDR3 has 16 amino acids. CDR3 amino acids: CASSKGRGGPTGELFF. The DNA of the CDR3 is TGTGCCAGCAGCAAAGGCCGGGGGGGGCCAACCGGGGAGCTGTTTTTT. Together with reference TRBV11-2 and TRBJ2-2, the CDR3 gives the full variable domain: EAGVAQSPRYKIIEKRQSVAFWCNPISGHATLYWYQQILGQGPKLLIQFQNNGVVDDSQLPKDRFSAERLKGVDSTLKIQPAKLEDSAVYLCASSKGRGGPTGELFFGEGSRLTVL.